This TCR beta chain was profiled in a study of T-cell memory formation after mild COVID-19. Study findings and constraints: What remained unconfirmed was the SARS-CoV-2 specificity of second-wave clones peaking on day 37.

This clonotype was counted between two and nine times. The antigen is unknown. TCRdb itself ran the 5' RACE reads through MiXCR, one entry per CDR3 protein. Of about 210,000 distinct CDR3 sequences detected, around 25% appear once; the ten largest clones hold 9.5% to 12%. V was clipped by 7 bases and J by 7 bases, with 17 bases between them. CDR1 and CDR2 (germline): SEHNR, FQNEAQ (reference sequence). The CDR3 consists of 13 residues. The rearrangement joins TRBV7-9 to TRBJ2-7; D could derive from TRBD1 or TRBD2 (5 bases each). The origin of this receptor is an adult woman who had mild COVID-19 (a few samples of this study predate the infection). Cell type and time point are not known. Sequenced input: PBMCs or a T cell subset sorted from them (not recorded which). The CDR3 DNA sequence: TGTGCCAGCATCTCGAACCAGGGACGGGAGCAGTACTTC. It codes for CASISNQGREQYF.